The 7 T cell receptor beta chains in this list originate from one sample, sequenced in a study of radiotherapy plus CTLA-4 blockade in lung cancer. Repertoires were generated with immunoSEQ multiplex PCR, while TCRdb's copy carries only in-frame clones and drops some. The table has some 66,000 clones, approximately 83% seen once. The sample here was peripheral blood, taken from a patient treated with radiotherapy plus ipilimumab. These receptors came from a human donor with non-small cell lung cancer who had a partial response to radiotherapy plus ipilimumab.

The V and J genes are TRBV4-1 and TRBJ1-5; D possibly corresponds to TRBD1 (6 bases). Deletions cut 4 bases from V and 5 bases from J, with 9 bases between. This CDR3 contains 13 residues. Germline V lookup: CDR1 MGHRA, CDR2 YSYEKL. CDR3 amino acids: CASSRSGDQPQHF. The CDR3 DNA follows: TGCGCCAGCAGCCGCTCAGGGGATCAGCCCCAGCATTTT.

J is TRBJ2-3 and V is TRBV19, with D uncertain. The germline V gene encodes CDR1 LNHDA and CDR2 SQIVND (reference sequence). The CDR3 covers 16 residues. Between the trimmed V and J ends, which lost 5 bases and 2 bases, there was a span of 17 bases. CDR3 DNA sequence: TGTGCCAGTAGTCTCTCCTCAGGAAAGACCACAGATACGCAGTATTTT. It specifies CASSLSSGKTTDTQYF.

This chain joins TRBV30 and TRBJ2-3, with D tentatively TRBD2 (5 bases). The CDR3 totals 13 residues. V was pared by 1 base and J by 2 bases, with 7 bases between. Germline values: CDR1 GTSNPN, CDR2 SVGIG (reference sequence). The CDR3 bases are TGTGCCTGGAGTGAGAGGGACACAGATACGCAGTATTTT. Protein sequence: CAWSERDTDTQYF.

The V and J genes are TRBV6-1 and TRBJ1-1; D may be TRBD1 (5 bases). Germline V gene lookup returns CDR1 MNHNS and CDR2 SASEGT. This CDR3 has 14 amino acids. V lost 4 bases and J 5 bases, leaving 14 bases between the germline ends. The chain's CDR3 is CASSVVREGTEAFF. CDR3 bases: TGTGCCAGCAGTGTGGTCAGGGAGGGAACTGAAGCTTTCTTT.

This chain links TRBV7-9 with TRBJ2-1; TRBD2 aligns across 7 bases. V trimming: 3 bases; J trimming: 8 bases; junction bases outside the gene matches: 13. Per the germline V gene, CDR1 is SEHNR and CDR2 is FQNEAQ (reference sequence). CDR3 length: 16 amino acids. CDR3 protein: CASSLALGRARDEQFF. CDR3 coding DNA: TGTGCCAGCAGCTTGGCCTTGGGGAGGGCCAGGGATGAGCAGTTCTTC.

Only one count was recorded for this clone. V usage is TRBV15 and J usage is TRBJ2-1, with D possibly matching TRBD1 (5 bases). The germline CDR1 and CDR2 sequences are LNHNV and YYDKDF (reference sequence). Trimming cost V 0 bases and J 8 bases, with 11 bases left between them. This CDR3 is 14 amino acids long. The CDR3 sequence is CATSRDPDSHEQFF. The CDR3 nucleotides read TGTGCCACCAGCAGAGACCCCGACAGCCATGAGCAGTTCTTC.

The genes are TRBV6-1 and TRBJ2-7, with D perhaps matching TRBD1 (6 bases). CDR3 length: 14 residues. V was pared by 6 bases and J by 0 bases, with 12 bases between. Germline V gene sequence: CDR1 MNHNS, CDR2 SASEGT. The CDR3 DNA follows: TGTGCCAGCAGGCCCCAGGGGAGCTCCTACGAGCAGTACTTC. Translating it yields CASRPQGSSYEQYF.